The 25 T cell receptor beta chains given below trace back to one sample, sequenced in a study of blood T cells in healthy people across ages. A second PCR, run for roughly 7 to 11 cycles, used a sample-barcoded 5' primer plus a J-beta primer mix. Each CDR3 protein gets one entry after TCRdb re-called the 5' RACE reads with MiXCR. The table lists approximately 800,000 distinct CDR3 sequences, about a quarter of them singletons. These data were also reused for a study on T cells of mothers and their children.

The sequenced sample was blood. These receptors all come from a boy aged 10-17 years in good health.

On this clonotype itself: Germline and junction disagree at one end, which may indicate a read error. The rearrangement links TRBV6-4 to TRBJ2-3, with D possibly TRBD1 on 5 matching bases. There are 14 residues in the CDR3. Germline-derived CDR1 and CDR2 are MRHNA and SNTAGT. The CDR3 loop is CANSAAQGTDTQYF. As DNA, the CDR3 is TGTGCCAACAGTGCCGCCCAGGGAACAGATACGCAGTATTTT.

This clonotype was seen only a few times. The gene calls are TRBV4-1 and TRBJ2-3, with 7 bases identical to TRBD2. CDR1 MGHRA and CDR2 YSYEKL come from the germline V gene. V was pared by 4 bases and J by 2 bases, with 9 bases of the junction left unmatched. This CDR3 contains 16 residues. The CDR3 sequence: CASSPWAGDLTDTQYF. The CDR3 bases are TGCGCCAGCAGCCCTTGGGCGGGGGATCTCACAGATACGCAGTATTTT.

This clonotype came up a few times. V usage is TRBV15 and J usage is TRBJ2-5; 10 bases agree with TRBD1. CDR1 LNHNV and CDR2 YYDKDF come from the germline V gene (reference sequence). CDR3 length: 19 residues. Trimming took 2 bases from V and 4 from J; bases not matched to a gene: 16. CDR3 residues: CATSRLQWGQGLAGETQYF. CDR3 DNA: TGTGCCACCAGCAGACTCCAGTGGGGACAGGGGCTGGCGGGAGAGACCCAGTACTTC.

The rearrangement joins TRBV7-9 to TRBJ1-1; a possible D gene is TRBD1 (5 bases). The V gene lost 7 bases and the J gene lost 7 bases, with 13 bases spanning the gap. Germline CDR1 is SEHNR and CDR2 is FQNEAQ (reference sequence). The CDR3 covers 12 residues. As DNA, the CDR3 is TGTGCCAGCACCCGTGAGGGACTTGAAGCTTTCTTT. Its protein is CASTREGLEAFF.

This rearrangement joins TRBV6-1 to TRBJ1-5; 8 bases align to TRBD1. Unmatched junction bases numbered 3, after V lost 1 base and J lost 7 bases. The CDR3 spans 14 residues. Germline V gene data show CDR1 as MNHNS and CDR2 as SASEGT. CDR3 bases: TGTGCCAGCAGTGAAGACAGGGGGGGGCAGCCCCAGCATTTT. This codes for CASSEDRGGQPQHF.

This clonotype was found a few times. The chain couples TRBV6-6 to TRBJ1-2; D unclear. This CDR3 region has 12 residues. Germline V gene lookup returns CDR1 MNHNY and CDR2 SVGAGI (reference sequence). The germline V and J ends were trimmed by 1 base and 8 bases, with 8 bases remaining between them. CDR3 in DNA: TGTGCCAGCAGTTACTTACCCGGCGGCTACACCTTC. Amino acids: CASSYLPGGYTF.

The rearrangement links TRBV18 to TRBJ2-5; 7 nucleotides line up with TRBD1. The J call may be mistaken, given a closer DNA end match to TRBJ2-7. Germline V gene lookup returns CDR1 KGHSH and CDR2 LQKENI. The CDR3 is 13 amino acids. The CDR3 DNA reads as TGTGCCAGCTCACCATGGGACAGAAACGAGCAGTACTTC. This sequence encodes CASSPWDRNEQYF.

This clonotype was recorded at least ten times. This chain connects TRBV3-1 to TRBJ2-5; D is ambiguous. TRBJ2-7 explains the end of the DNA better; the J call may be wrong. Germline V gene data show CDR1 as LGHDT and CDR2 as YNNKEL (reference sequence). The CDR3 is 12 amino acids. The CDR3 sequence is CASSQGSYEQYF. The CDR3 DNA reads as TGTGCCAGCAGCCAAGGGTCCTACGAGCAGTACTTC.

The chain uses TRBV20-1 and TRBJ2-2; a possible D gene is TRBD2 (7 bases). The CDR3 sequence is 17 residues long. Germline-derived CDR1 and CDR2 are DFQATT and SNEGSKA (reference sequence). V lost 0 bases, J lost 5 bases, and 19 bases lay in between. The CDR3 DNA reads TGCAGTGCTAGAGAAGACGGGGGGCAATCGGGGACCGGGGAGCTGTTTTTT. It specifies CSAREDGGQSGTGELFF.

The chain links TRBV7-2 to TRBJ1-3; no clear D. V lost 2 bases and J lost 3, with 11 bases in between. Germline CDR1 is SGHTA and CDR2 is FQGNSA. The CDR3 is 15 amino acids. CDR3 bases: TGTGCCAGCAGCTTACACAGCACCTTTGGAAACACCATATATTTT. This translates into CASSLHSTFGNTIYF.

The gene calls are TRBV6-6 and TRBJ2-5, with 7 nucleotides matching TRBD2. The CDR3 runs to 16 residues. The germline V gene encodes CDR1 MNHNY and CDR2 SVGAGI (reference sequence). V lost 2 bases to trimming and J lost 2 bases; unmatched junction nucleotides: 8. The CDR3 loop reads CASSYPASGNQETQYF. DNA of the CDR3: TGTGCCAGCAGTTACCCGGCTAGCGGTAATCAAGAGACCCAGTACTTC.

This clonotype came up a few times. This chain uses TRBV12-3 or TRBV12-4 with TRBJ2-7; no clear D gene. The CDR3 is 12 amino acids. The V end lost 7 bases, the J end lost 2 bases, and 9 bases lay between the germline ends. CDR3 sequence: CASTDGPYEQYF. The CDR3 region has the DNA TGTGCCAGCACGGACGGACCCTACGAGCAGTACTTC.

The gene calls are TRBV20-1 and TRBJ2-7; D is possibly TRBD1 or TRBD2 (5 bases each). The CDR3 is made up of 13 amino acids. Germline V gene lookup returns CDR1 DFQATT and CDR2 SNEGSKA (reference sequence). Between the trimmed V and J ends, which lost 6 bases and 0 bases, there was a span of 12 bases. CDR3 sequence reads: CSATPGSSYEQYF. The CDR3 DNA reads as TGCAGTGCCACCCCAGGGAGCTCCTACGAGCAGTACTTC.

This clonotype was found a few times. This chain uses TRBV21-1 with TRBJ2-3. TRBV21-1 represents a pseudogene. CDR3 length: 16 residues. The DNA of the CDR3 is TGTGCCAGCAGCAAAGAGTACAGCCCTAGCACAGATACGCAGTATTTT. This codes for CASSKEYSPSTDTQYF.

In its sample, this clonotype was seen a few times. The V gene is TRBV7-3, the J gene TRBJ1-2; no reliable D call. The CDR3 has 13 amino acids. Germline V CDR1 and CDR2: SGHTA, FQGTGA. The V end was cut by 1 base, the J end by 8 bases, with 11 bases between. The CDR3 DNA sequence: TGTGCCAGCAGCTTAAGCGGGGAAGGCGGCTACACCTTC. Protein sequence: CASSLSGEGGYTF.

V is TRBV28 and J is TRBJ2-5; TRBD2 aligns across 11 bases. The J call may not be correct, given that the DNA end is closer to TRBJ2-1. Germline-derived CDR1 and CDR2 are MDHEN and SYDVKM. The CDR3 extends over 15 amino acids. DNA for the CDR3: TGTGCCAGCAGTTTTTTAGCGGGGGGGGTTAATGAGCAGTTCTTC. Encoded protein: CASSFLAGGVNEQFF.

This sequence joins TRBV6-6 and TRBJ2-7, with TRBD1 matching over 8 bases. Losses at the gene ends were 6 bases for V and 1 base for J; bases not matched to a gene: 2. CDR1 MNHNY and CDR2 SVGAGI come from the germline V gene (reference sequence). The CDR3 length is 13 residues. The CDR3 region is CASSHRGSYEQYF. CDR3 in DNA: TGTGCCAGCAGCCACAGGGGGTCCTACGAGCAGTACTTC.

The DNA for the CDR3 is TGTGCCAGCAGCCCCAACCTAGCGGGCGTAACCTACAATGAGCAGTTCTTC. Its protein product is CASSPNLAGVTYNEQFF. The chain joins TRBV7-6 to TRBJ2-1; 8 nucleotides line up with TRBD2. The CDR3 is 17 residues long. CDR1 is SGHVS and CDR2 is FNYEAQ in the germline V gene. The ends lost 5 bases at V and 2 bases at J; junction bases unmatched: 11.

This clonotype appeared a few times. The chain recombines TRBV20-1 with TRBJ1-4; the D gene is possibly TRBD1 (5 bases). Germline lookup yields CDR1 DFQATT and CDR2 SNEGSKA (reference sequence). This CDR3 comprises 14 residues. V lost 0 bases, J lost 5 bases, and 10 bases lay in between. CDR3 nucleotide sequence: TGCAGTGCTAGAGATCCCAGGGAGAATGAAAAACTGTTTTTT. The encoded protein is CSARDPRENEKLFF.

This clonotype was counted a few times. The chain is built from TRBV6-5 and TRBJ1-1; D remains ambiguous. V lost 0 bases and J 7 bases, leaving 15 bases between the germline ends. The germline gives CDR1 MNHEY, CDR2 SVGAGI. This CDR3 spans 15 amino acids. The CDR3 DNA sequence: TGTGCCAGCAGTTACTCGACTTTTCGGGCCAGTGAAGCTTTCTTT. It codes for CASSYSTFRASEAFF.

This clonotype was detected a few times. The chain has TRBV18 and TRBJ1-1, with unresolved D. With 5 bases removed from V and 0 bases from J, the gap between germline ends came to 10 bases. This CDR3 has 14 amino acids. The germline V gene encodes CDR1 KGHSH and CDR2 LQKENI. The CDR3 protein is CASSTGTMNTEAFF. In DNA, the CDR3 is TGTGCCAGCTCAACCGGCACAATGAACACTGAAGCTTTCTTT.

This clonotype occurred a few times. The rearrangement links TRBV11-1 to TRBJ1-6; weak D call: TRBD1 (5 bases). Per germline, CDR1 SGHAT and CDR2 FQDESV (reference sequence). V gave up 4 bases and J gave up 7 bases, with 11 bases separating them. The CDR3 covers 14 residues. The CDR3 bases are TGTGCCAGCAGCTCCGGGACGAAGAATTCACCCCTCCACTTT. Amino acid sequence: CASSSGTKNSPLHF.

This clonotype was counted between two and nine times. The chain recombines TRBV20-1 with TRBJ1-5; D unclear. CDR3 length: 14 amino acids. Trimming shortened V by 0 bases and J by 4 bases, and 10 bases separated the two germline ends. CDR1 and CDR2 (germline): DFQATT, SNEGSKA (reference sequence). CDR3 DNA sequence: TGCAGTGCTAGAGATCGGTCCGGGAATCAGCCCCAGCATTTT. This gives the protein CSARDRSGNQPQHF.

The CDR3 DNA reads as TGTGCCAGCGCCCCGACTAGCGCAGGAGAGCAGTTCTTC. Translating gives CASAPTSAGEQFF. The chain joins TRBV6-2 or TRBV6-3 to TRBJ2-1; 8 bases map to TRBD2. V lost 8 bases to trimming and J lost 10 bases; unmatched junction nucleotides: 10. The germline V gene encodes CDR1 MNHEY and CDR2 SVGEGT. This CDR3 has 13 amino acids.

The rearrangement uses TRBV28 and TRBJ2-5; D remains ambiguous. CDR1 MDHEN and CDR2 SYDVKM come from the germline V gene. V was pared by 8 bases and J by 5 bases, with 15 bases between. This CDR3 has 13 amino acids. CDR3 residues: CASAEGYSETQYF. The CDR3 nucleotides are TGTGCCAGCGCCGAAGGGTACAGTGAGACCCAGTACTTC. The entire variable domain, with the rest obtained from reference TRBV28 and TRBJ2-5, is as follows: DVKVTQSSRYLVKRTGEKVFLECVQDMDHENMFWYRQDPGLGLRLIYFSYDVKMKEKGDIPEGYSVSREKKERFSLILESASTNQTSMYLCASAEGYSETQYFGPGTRLLVL.